These 28 T cell receptor beta chains share one sample of origin, sequenced in a study of regulatory T cells in long-lasting Graves disease. Indicated time point: newly diagnosed GD, antithyroid drugs for less than 3 months. PBMC RNA was the source of the TCR library. Building the TCR beta libraries relied on iRepertoire HTBI primers, and CDR3 regions underwent Arm-PCR. TCRdb used MiXCR to reprocess the multiplex PCR reads, holding one entry per CDR3 protein. The sample carries 680,000 or so distinct CDR3 sequences, roughly 15% recorded once. The data were also submitted as part of a second study, on T cells in Graves' hyperthyroidism and ophthalmopathy.

Sample: peripheral blood mononuclear cells (PBMCs), taken at new diagnosis, from a patient treated with antithyroid drugs. Receptor source: a woman aged 25 to 39 with Graves disease.

This rearrangement joins TRBV12-3 or TRBV12-4 to TRBJ2-2; 10 bases align to TRBD2. Trimming removed 5 bases from V and 5 bases from J; junction bases left unmatched: 11. This CDR3 region has 17 residues. The CDR3, as DNA: TGTGCCAGCAGTCAACATAAGACTAGCGGGTTAACCGGGGAGCTGTTTTTT. Its protein product is CASSQHKTSGLTGELFF.

The genes are TRBV14 and TRBJ1-1; possible D gene TRBD1, 5 bases. Germline-derived CDR1 and CDR2 are SGHDN and FVKESK. V shed 3 bases and J shed 8 bases, with 13 bases lying between them. The CDR3 spans 13 residues. CDR3 loop: CASSHEIGTEAFF. The CDR3 region has the DNA TGTGCCAGCAGCCATGAAATCGGGACGGAAGCTTTCTTT.

This clonotype came up a few times. V gene TRBV9 combines with J gene TRBJ1-2; D is unresolved. The germline V and J ends were trimmed by 0 bases and 3 bases, with 9 bases remaining between them. The CDR3 extends over 14 amino acids. Germline CDR1 and CDR2: SGDLS and YYNGEE. CDR3 sequence: CASSVGREDYGYTF. The CDR3 nucleotides are TGTGCCAGCAGCGTAGGGAGGGAGGACTATGGCTACACCTTC.

This clonotype occurred many times. The rearrangement links TRBV11-3 to TRBJ2-3, with 7 bases matching TRBD2. Trimming cost V 5 bases and J 4 bases; bases outside gene matches: 6. CDR3 length: 14 residues. Germline assignment: CDR1 SGHNT and CDR2 YENEEA. CDR3 sequence reads: CASSRSTSSDTQYF. CDR3 nucleotides: TGTGCCAGCAGCCGATCGACTAGCTCAGATACGCAGTATTTT.

The chain joins TRBV5-1 to TRBJ2-3; D ambiguous. The CDR3 has 13 residues. Germline CDR1 is SGHRS and CDR2 is YFSETQ. Trimming left V 6 bases short and J 2 bases short, with 10 bases between. The CDR3 DNA follows: TGCGCCAGCATAGACGATACCACAGATACGCAGTATTTT. This sequence encodes CASIDDTTDTQYF.

Ten or more counts support this clonotype. This chain links TRBV2 with TRBJ1-5; unclear D gene. The germline gives CDR1 SNHLY, CDR2 FYNNEI. The CDR3 length is 14 residues. Trimming took off 7 bases at V and 9 bases at J, with 19 bases between the two ends. CDR3 bases: TGTGCCAGCAATCTGGAGACGGGAGTCTCGCCCCAGCATTTT. Its translation is CASNLETGVSPQHF.

In this sample, this clonotype turned up a few times. Germline and junction disagree at one end, which may indicate a read error. The V call is TRBV5-1, the J call TRBJ2-7; perhaps TRBD2 as D (7 bases). The CDR3 length is 16 residues. Germline V gene data show CDR1 as SGHRS and CDR2 as YFSETQ. CDR3 sequence (DNA): TGCGCCAGCAAACTGGGTGGGGGCGAAGGACTAGATCGAACGGGCTTC. Its translation: CASKLGGGEGLDRTGF. The full variable domain, in which reference TRBV5-1 and TRBJ2-7 provide the parts outside the CDR3, is KAGVTQTPRYLIKTRGQQVTLSCSPISGHRSVSWYQQTPGQGLQFLFEYFSETQRNKGNFPGRFSGRQFSNSRSEMNVSTLELGDSALYLCASKLGGGEGLDRTGFGPGTRLTVT.

This clonotype was seen ten or more times. V usage is TRBV28 and J usage is TRBJ2-3, with a tentative D call TRBD2 (6 bases). The germline V gene encodes CDR1 MDHEN and CDR2 SYDVKM. This CDR3 comprises 16 residues. V was cut by 2 bases and J by 2 bases, with 14 bases left in between. The CDR3 DNA sequence: TGTGCCAGCAGTTTAATGGGGCTAGCGAACACAGATACGCAGTATTTT. Its protein is CASSLMGLANTDTQYF. Drawing the rest from reference TRBV28 and TRBJ2-3, the complete variable domain is DVKVTQSSRYLVKRTGEKVFLECVQDMDHENMFWYRQDPGLGLRLIYFSYDVKMKEKGDIPEGYSVSREKKERFSLILESASTNQTSMYLCASSLMGLANTDTQYFGPGTRLTVL.

With regard to this clonotype: At one of its ends the junction is not consistent with the germline gene, which may arise from a read error. The J gene is TRBJ1-6, the V gene TRBV7-9; 7 bases are a match to TRBD1. Germline values: CDR1 SEHNR, CDR2 FQNEAQ (reference sequence). The CDR3 sequence is 12 residues long. DNA of the CDR3: TGTGCCAGCAGCCCCGGGACAGCAATTCTTACATTT. Translating it yields CASSPGTAILTF.

The V call is TRBV20-1, the J call TRBJ2-7; D is undetermined. This CDR3 comprises 12 residues. Trimming cost V 5 bases and J 1 base, with 9 bases left between them. CDR1 is DFQATT and CDR2 is SNEGSKA in the germline V gene (reference sequence). CDR3 in DNA: TGCAGTGCTCGCCCCCCTTCCTACGAGCAGTACTTC. Translating it yields CSARPPSYEQYF.

This clonotype has at least ten counts. The chain has TRBV27 and TRBJ1-5; D is undetermined. CDR1 and CDR2 from the germline V gene are MNHEY and SMNVEV (reference sequence). The CDR3 spans 13 residues. With 2 bases removed from V and 6 bases from J, the gap between germline ends came to 8 bases. The CDR3 region is CASSLIEGQPQHF. The CDR3 DNA sequence: TGTGCCAGCAGTTTAATTGAAGGTCAGCCCCAGCATTTT.

The table lists this clonotype with a few counts. The genes are TRBV20-1 and TRBJ2-7, with a possible D match to TRBD1 (5 bases). The V gene's germline CDR1 is DFQATT and CDR2 SNEGSKA (reference sequence). CDR3 length equals 14 residues. V lost 3 bases and J 3 bases, leaving 15 bases between the germline ends. CDR3 sequence reads: CSARKQGVGYEQYF. Written as DNA, the CDR3 is TGCAGTGCTAGGAAACAAGGGGTCGGCTACGAGCAGTACTTC.

Points on this clonotype: A read error is likely here: a far larger clone is one base away. The chain is built from TRBV6-2 or TRBV6-3 and TRBJ2-7, with D maybe TRBD1 (6 bases). Germline assignment: CDR1 MNHEY and CDR2 SVGEGT. The CDR3 spans 15 residues. CDR3 amino acids: CVSSLRQGRDYEQYF. The CDR3 nucleotides read TGTGTCAGCAGCCTCCGGCAGGGGCGCGACTACGAGCAGTACTTC.

This sequence joins TRBV6-5 and TRBJ1-4; D possibly corresponds to TRBD1 (5 bases). Germline CDR1 and CDR2: MNHEY and SVGAGI. Trimming left V 2 bases short and J 8 bases short, with 15 bases between. The CDR3 is 15 residues long. CDR3 in amino acids: CASSYETALTEKLFF. In DNA, the CDR3 is TGTGCCAGCAGTTACGAGACAGCACTCACCGAAAAACTGTTTTTT.

In its sample, this clonotype was seen many times. The chain combines TRBV7-6 with TRBJ1-6; 7 positions agree with TRBD1. Germline lookup yields CDR1 SGHVS and CDR2 FNYEAQ. Trimming cost V 2 bases and J 7 bases; bases outside gene matches: 2. The CDR3 is made up of 14 amino acids. This CDR3 is CASSLQGGNSPLHF. In nucleotides, the CDR3 is TGTGCCAGCAGCTTACAGGGGGGGAATTCACCCCTCCACTTT.

This clonotype was seen at least ten times. The genes are TRBV5-5 and TRBJ2-3; D is perhaps TRBD1 (6 bases). Germline V gene lookup returns CDR1 SGHKS and CDR2 YYEKEE (reference sequence). V shed 4 bases and J shed 2 bases, with 11 bases lying between them. CDR3 size: 14 residues. The DNA of the CDR3 is TGTGCCAGCAGCGTACGGACAGACACAGATACGCAGTATTTT. It translates to CASSVRTDTDTQYF.

This clonotype was picked up many times. The V call is TRBV7-9, the J call TRBJ2-4; D gene uncertain. CDR3 size: 14 residues. Trimming took 4 bases from V and 1 from J, leaving 8 bases between them. Per germline, CDR1 SEHNR and CDR2 FQNEAQ (reference sequence). This CDR3 reads CASSSSEAKNIQYF. The CDR3 bases are TGTGCCAGCAGCTCCTCGGAGGCCAAAAACATTCAGTACTTC.

In its sample, this clonotype was seen many times. This chain uses TRBV7-2 with TRBJ2-3; D unclear. The V end was cut by 5 bases, the J end by 7 bases, with 7 bases between. This CDR3 contains 11 residues. The V gene's germline CDR1 is SGHTA and CDR2 FQGNSA. CDR3 region: CASSTAYTQYF. Here the CDR3 DNA reads TGTGCCAGCAGCACCGCCTATACGCAGTATTTT.

Of note for this clonotype: With a much larger clone just one base away, this may be a read error. The chain joins TRBV3-1 to TRBJ1-5, with D perhaps matching TRBD1 (5 bases). V was cut by 3 bases and J by 6 bases, with 9 bases left in between. Per the germline V gene, CDR1 is LGHDT and CDR2 is YNNKEL (reference sequence). The CDR3 consists of 13 residues. The CDR3 spells CASSHGDSQPQHF. DNA of the CDR3: TGTGCCAGCAGCCACGGTGACAGTCAGCCCCAGCATTTT. Full variable domain (missing parts from reference TRBV3-1 and TRBJ1-5): DTAVSQTPKYLVTQMGNDKSIKCEQNLGHDTMYWYKQDSKKFLKIMFSYNNKELIINETVPNRFSPKSPDKAHLNLHINSLELGDSAVYFCASSHGDSQPQHFGDGTRLSIL.

The gene calls are TRBV14 and TRBJ2-3, with D perhaps matching TRBD1 or TRBD2 (5 bases each). CDR1 is SGHDN and CDR2 is FVKESK in the germline V gene. Trimming stripped 0 bases from V and 7 bases from J, with 8 bases between. This CDR3 contains 13 residues. The CDR3, as DNA: TGTGCCAGCAGCCAAGATGGGGGAAATACGCAGTATTTT. This encodes CASSQDGGNTQYF.

The sample holds many counts of this clonotype. This sequence joins TRBV2 and TRBJ2-1, with 9 bases identical to TRBD2. The CDR3 is 15 amino acids. Unmatched junction bases numbered 9, after V lost 4 bases and J lost 8 bases. CDR1 and CDR2 (germline): SNHLY, FYNNEI. As DNA, the CDR3 is TGTGCCAGCAGTGTAGATAGCGGGAGTTTCTATGAGCAGTTCTTC. Translating gives CASSVDSGSFYEQFF.

Ten or more counts support this clonotype. The rearrangement joins TRBV28 to TRBJ1-2; D might be TRBD1 (6 bases). Germline V lookup: CDR1 MDHEN, CDR2 SYDVKM. CDR3 length: 13 amino acids. Between the trimmed V and J ends, which lost 3 bases and 3 bases, there was a span of 8 bases. CDR3 DNA: TGTGCCAGCAGTTTGGACAGATACTATGGCTACACCTTC. Its protein is CASSLDRYYGYTF.

Many counts were recorded for this clonotype. The chain has TRBV28 and TRBJ1-2; D uncertain. V lost 3 bases, J lost 4 bases, and 9 bases lay in between. In germline, CDR1 is MDHEN, CDR2 SYDVKM. The CDR3 spans 13 residues. CDR3: CASSLRVFYGYTF. The CDR3 DNA reads as TGTGCCAGCAGTTTGAGGGTGTTCTATGGCTACACCTTC.

This clonotype was found a few times. This chain links TRBV7-2 with TRBJ2-7; 7 bases match TRBD2. V lost 5 bases, J lost 0 bases, and 7 bases stayed unmatched. This CDR3 spans 15 amino acids. Germline CDR1 is SGHTA and CDR2 is FQGNSA. In DNA form, the CDR3 reads TGTGCCAGCAGCCTTAGCGGGCCCACCTCCTACGAGCAGTACTTC. It yields the protein CASSLSGPTSYEQYF.

At least ten counts were recorded for this clonotype. CDR3 in amino acids: CASTTAADTQYF. The CDR3 region has the DNA TGTGCCAGCACCACGGCAGCAGATACGCAGTATTTT. The chain uses TRBV6-2 or TRBV6-3 and TRBJ2-3, with D hard to call. CDR3 size: 12 residues. In germline, CDR1 is MNHEY, CDR2 SVGEGT. Between the trimmed V and J ends, which lost 7 bases and 4 bases, there was a span of 9 bases.

This clonotype was recorded at least ten times. V gene TRBV7-2 combines with J gene TRBJ2-5; 7 bases align to TRBD1. Unmatched junction bases numbered 6, after V lost 1 base and J lost 1 base. CDR1 and CDR2 from the germline V gene are SGHTA and FQGNSA. The CDR3 runs to 16 residues. CDR3 coding DNA: TGTGCCAGCAGCTTAGTCCTCAACAGGGGCCAAGAGACCCAGTACTTC. This encodes CASSLVLNRGQETQYF. Combining the CDR3 with reference TRBV7-2 and TRBJ2-5 gives the whole variable domain GAGVSQSPSNKVTEKGKDVELRCDPISGHTALYWYRQSLGQGLEFLIYFQGNSAPDKSGLPSDRFSAERTGGSVSTLTIQRTQQEDSAVYLCASSLVLNRGQETQYFGPGTRLLVL.

This clonotype was detected ten times or more. The CDR3 spells CASSLTRDITDTQYF. The CDR3 region has the DNA TGTGCCAGCAGCTTGACTCGGGACATTACAGATACGCAGTATTTT. The V call is TRBV7-3, the J call TRBJ2-3, with a weak D call TRBD1 (6 bases). CDR3 length: 15 residues. V dropped 3 bases and J dropped 3 bases, with 13 bases sitting between them. Germline CDR1 SGHTA, CDR2 FQGTGA.

This clonotype occurred a few times. The rearrangement joins TRBV3-1 to TRBJ1-4; the D is unclear. V shed 0 bases and J shed 10 bases, with 6 bases lying between them. Germline CDR1 reads LGHDT; CDR2 reads YNNKEL (reference sequence). The CDR3 length is 12 residues. CDR3 amino acids: CASSQDGRKLFF. For the CDR3, the DNA is TGTGCCAGCAGCCAAGATGGCCGAAAACTGTTTTTT.